A selection of T cell receptor beta chains follows, all from one sample in a study of T-cell memory formation after mild COVID-19. TCRdb reprocessed the 5' RACE reads via MiXCR and lists one record per CDR3 protein. The sample holds more than 300,000 distinct CDR3 sequences; 20% to 25% are singletons and the top ten take under 25%. The sample consisted of PBMCs or a T cell subset sorted from them (not recorded which). All receptors derive from a man between 18 and 29 years old who had mild COVID-19 (a few samples of this study predate the infection). Cell type and time point are not known. The CDR3 runs from the conserved cysteine through the conserved F or W. The D gene is left open where the match is weak. Some rows mark clone size as missing; the rest say once, few, many or name a class of expanded clone.

d_call	v_call	clone_size	cdr3_length	j_call	cdr3_nt	cdr3_aa
TRBD2	TRBV7-3	NA	20	TRBJ2-2	TGTGCCAGCAGCCCTACGTGGCTAGCGGGGGGGCCGGTTAACACCGGGGAGCTGTTTTTT	CASSPTWLAGGPVNTGELFF
TRBD2	TRBV12-3/TRBV12-4	NA	14	TRBJ2-1	TGTGCCAGCAGCTATAGAGCGGGGAACAATGAGCAGTTCTTC	CASSYRAGNNEQFF
TRBD2	TRBV7-6	few	14	TRBJ2-1	TGTGCCTCCGGGGAGGGAATTTCCTACAATGAGCAGTTCTTC	CASGEGISYNEQFF
NA	TRBV12-5	many	13	TRBJ1-1	TGTGCTAGTGGTTTGGGGACGAACACTGAAGCTTTCTTT	CASGLGTNTEAFF
NA	TRBV9	NA	17	TRBJ1-3	TGTGCCAGCAGCGTGTCTTCGGTTGGGCAGACTGGAAACACCATATATTTT	CASSVSSVGQTGNTIYF
TRBD1	TRBV4-1	NA	15	TRBJ1-2	TGCGCCAGCAGCCAAGGGGACAGGGCAGGCTATGGCTACACCTTC	CASSQGDRAGYGYTF
NA	TRBV27	NA	16	TRBJ2-5	TGTGCCAGCAGTTTATCGAGGGCCAGGGGAGAAGAGACCCAGTACTTC	CASSLSRARGEETQYF
NA	TRBV12-3/TRBV12-4	few	14	TRBJ1-6	TGTGCCAGCAGTACCGGGACCCAGAATTCACCCCTCCACTTT	CASSTGTQNSPLHF
NA	TRBV20-1	NA	15	TRBJ2-5	TGCAGTGGGCAGGGAAGCGGGTCCACCAGCAGGGCCCAGTACTTC	CSGQGSGSTSRAQYF
NA	TRBV20-1	few	17	TRBJ1-5	TGCAGTGCTAGAGATCCTAGGGGGTTGGATAGCAATCAGCCCCAGCATTTT	CSARDPRGLDSNQPQHF
NA	TRBV5-8	NA	14	TRBJ2-7	TGTGCCAGCACCCCGAACAATGGGGCCTACGAGCAGTACTTC	CASTPNNGAYEQYF